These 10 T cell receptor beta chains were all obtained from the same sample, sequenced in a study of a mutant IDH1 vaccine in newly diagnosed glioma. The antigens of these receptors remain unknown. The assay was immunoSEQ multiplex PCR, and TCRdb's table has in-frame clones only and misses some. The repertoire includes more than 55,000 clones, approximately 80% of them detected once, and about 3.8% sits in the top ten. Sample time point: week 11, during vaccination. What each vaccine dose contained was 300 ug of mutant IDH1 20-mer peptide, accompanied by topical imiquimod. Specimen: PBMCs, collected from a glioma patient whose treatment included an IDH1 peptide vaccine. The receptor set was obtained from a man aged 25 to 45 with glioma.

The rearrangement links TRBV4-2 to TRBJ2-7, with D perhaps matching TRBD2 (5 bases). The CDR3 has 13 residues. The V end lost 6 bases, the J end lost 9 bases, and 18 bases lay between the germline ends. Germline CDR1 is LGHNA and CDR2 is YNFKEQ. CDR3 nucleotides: TGTGCCAGCAGTGCCAGGACCCGAGGAGGGCAGTACTTC. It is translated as CASSARTRGGQYF.

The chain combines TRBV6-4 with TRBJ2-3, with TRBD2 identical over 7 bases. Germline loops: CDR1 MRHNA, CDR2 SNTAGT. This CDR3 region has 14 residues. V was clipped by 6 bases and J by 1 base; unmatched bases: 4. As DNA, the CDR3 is TGTGCCAGCAGCCCTCTAGCGGGCACAGATACGCAGTATTTT. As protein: CASSPLAGTDTQYF.

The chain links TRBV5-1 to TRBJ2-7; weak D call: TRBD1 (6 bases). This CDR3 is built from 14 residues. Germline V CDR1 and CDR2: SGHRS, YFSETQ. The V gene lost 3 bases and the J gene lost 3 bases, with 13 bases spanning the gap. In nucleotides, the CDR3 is TGCGCCAGCAGCTCCGGGACATACAACTACGAGCAGTACTTC. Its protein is CASSSGTYNYEQYF.

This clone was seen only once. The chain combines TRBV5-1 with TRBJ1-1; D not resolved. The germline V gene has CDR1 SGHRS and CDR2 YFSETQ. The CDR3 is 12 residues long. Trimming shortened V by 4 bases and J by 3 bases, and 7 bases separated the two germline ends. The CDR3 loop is CASSPGHTEAFF. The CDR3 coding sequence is TGCGCCAGCAGCCCCGGTCACACTGAAGCTTTCTTT.

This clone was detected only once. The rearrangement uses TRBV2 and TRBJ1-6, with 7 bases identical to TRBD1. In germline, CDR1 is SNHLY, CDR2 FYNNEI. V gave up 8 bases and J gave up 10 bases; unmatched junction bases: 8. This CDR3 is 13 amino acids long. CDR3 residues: CASRTGAPSPLHF. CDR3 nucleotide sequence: TGTGCCAGCCGAACAGGGGCCCCCTCACCCCTCCACTTT.

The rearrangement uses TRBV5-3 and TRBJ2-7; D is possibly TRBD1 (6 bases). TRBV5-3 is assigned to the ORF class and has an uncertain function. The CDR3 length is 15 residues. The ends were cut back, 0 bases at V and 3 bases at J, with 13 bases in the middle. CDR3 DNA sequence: TGTGCCAGAAGCTTGGCCATTCCCAGGGGCTACGAGCAGTACTTC. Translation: CARSLAIPRGYEQYF.

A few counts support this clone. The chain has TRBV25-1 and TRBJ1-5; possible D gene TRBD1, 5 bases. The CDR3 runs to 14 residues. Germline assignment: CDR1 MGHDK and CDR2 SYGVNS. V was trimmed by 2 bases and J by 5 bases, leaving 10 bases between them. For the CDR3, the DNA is TGTGCCAGCAGTGAAATGGGAGGGGATCAGCCCCAGCATTTT. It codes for CASSEMGGDQPQHF.

The CDR3: CASSVGQGAPDEQYF. The DNA for the CDR3 is TGTGCCAGCAGCGTAGGGCAGGGGGCGCCGGACGAGCAGTACTTC. The V gene is TRBV9, the J gene TRBJ2-5, with 8 bases identical to TRBD1. The J call could be wrong; TRBJ2-7 is a better fit for the DNA end. The CDR3 length is 15 residues. CDR1 and CDR2 from the germline V gene are SGDLS and YYNGEE.

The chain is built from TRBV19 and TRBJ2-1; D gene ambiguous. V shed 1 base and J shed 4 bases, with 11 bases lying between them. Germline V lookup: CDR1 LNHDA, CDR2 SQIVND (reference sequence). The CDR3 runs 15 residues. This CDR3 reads CASSIVSESYNEQFF. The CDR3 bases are TGTGCCAGTAGTATAGTTTCAGAGAGTTACAATGAGCAGTTCTTC. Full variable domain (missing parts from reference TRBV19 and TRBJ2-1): DGGITQSPKYLFRKEGQNVTLSCEQNLNHDAMYWYRQDPGQGLRLIYYSQIVNDFQKGDIAEGYSVSREKKESFPLTVTSAQKNPTAFYLCASSIVSESYNEQFFGPGTRLTVL.

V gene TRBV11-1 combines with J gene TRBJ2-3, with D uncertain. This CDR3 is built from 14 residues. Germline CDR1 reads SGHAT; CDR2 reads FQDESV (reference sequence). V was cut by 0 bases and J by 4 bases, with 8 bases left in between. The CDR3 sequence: CASSLAGFPDTQYF. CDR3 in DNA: TGTGCCAGCAGCTTAGCGGGTTTTCCAGATACGCAGTATTTT.